The T cell receptor beta chain described here comes from a study of T cell responses to AZD1222 COVID-19 vaccine. Sequencing was performed with immunoSEQ multiplex PCR; in TCRdb, only in-frame clones are kept and a portion is missing. The sample has roughly 150,000 clones, around 89% seen once; the top ten hold just over 5%. Sequenced here: peripheral blood, sampled on day 0 of AZD1222 vaccination. The sequence derives from an adult in good health.

This CDR3 reads CASRLDRVTEAFF. The CDR3 DNA is TGTGCCAGCAGGCTCGACAGGGTCACTGAAGCTTTCTTT. The chain recombines TRBV28 with TRBJ1-1, with 7 nucleotides matching TRBD1. CDR1 MDHEN and CDR2 SYDVKM come from the germline V gene. V dropped 6 bases and J dropped 4; count of bases not matched to a gene: 5. The CDR3 consists of 13 residues.